This T cell receptor beta chain was recovered during a study of T-cell memory formation after mild COVID-19. TCRdb used MiXCR to reprocess the 5' RACE reads, holding one entry per CDR3 protein. The data show approximately 7,400 distinct CDR3 sequences, with roughly 30% seen just once and around 55% held by the top ten. From germline, CDR1 is MNHEY and CDR2 SVGEGT. The CDR3 consists of 16 residues. After removal of 6 bases from V and 4 bases from J, the junction contained 10 bases not matched to a gene. Sequencing used PBMCs or a T cell subset sorted from them (not recorded which). This chain joins TRBV6-2 or TRBV6-3 and TRBJ2-7; 12 positions agree with TRBD1. The receptor's source is an adult woman who had mild COVID-19 (a few samples of this study predate the infection). Cell type and time point are not known. The CDR3 region is CASSDSGTGGHYEQYF. The CDR3 coding sequence is TGTGCCAGCAGCGATTCCGGGACAGGGGGCCATTACGAGCAGTACTTC.